The T cell receptor beta chain under discussion was sequenced for a study of cytomegalovirus exposure and HLA in healthy donors. Primers: 60 Vbeta forward and 13 Jbeta reverse. TCRdb keeps only in-frame clones here, not all; method: immunoSEQ multiplex PCR. The profile shows some 150,000 clones, around 84% of them singletons. The germline V and J ends were trimmed by 0 bases and 4 bases, with 11 bases remaining between them. This CDR3 is 15 amino acids long. Germline loops: CDR1 MNHEY, CDR2 SMNVEV (reference sequence). This clonotype was sampled from a young woman in good health and CMV-seronegative. The sample was PBMCs. The rearrangement links TRBV27 to TRBJ2-3, with D possibly matching TRBD1 (5 bases). The CDR3 DNA reads as TGTGCCAGCAGTTTATCGACAGTGGGGCCAGATACGCAGTATTTT. This gives the protein CASSLSTVGPDTQYF.